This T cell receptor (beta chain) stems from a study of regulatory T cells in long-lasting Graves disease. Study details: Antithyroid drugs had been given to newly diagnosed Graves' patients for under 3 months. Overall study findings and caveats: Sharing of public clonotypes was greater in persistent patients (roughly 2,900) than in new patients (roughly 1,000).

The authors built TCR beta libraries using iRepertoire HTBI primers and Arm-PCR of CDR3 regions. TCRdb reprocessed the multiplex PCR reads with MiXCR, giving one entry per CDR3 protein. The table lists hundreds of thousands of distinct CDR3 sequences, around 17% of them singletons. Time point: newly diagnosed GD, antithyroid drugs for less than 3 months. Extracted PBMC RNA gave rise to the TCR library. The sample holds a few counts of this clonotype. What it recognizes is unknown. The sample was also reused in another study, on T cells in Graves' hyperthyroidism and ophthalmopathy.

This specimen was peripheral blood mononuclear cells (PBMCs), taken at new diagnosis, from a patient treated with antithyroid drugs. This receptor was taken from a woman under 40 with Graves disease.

The CDR3 DNA follows: TGTGCCAGCAGCTGGGGACAGGGGGGGTACAATGAGCAGTTCTTC. This sequence encodes CASSWGQGGYNEQFF. The chain recombines TRBV7-3 with TRBJ2-1; 11 bases align to TRBD1. Per the germline V gene, CDR1 is SGHTA and CDR2 is FQGTGA. The CDR3 runs 15 residues. V was pared by 4 bases and J by 4 bases, with 3 bases of the junction left unmatched.